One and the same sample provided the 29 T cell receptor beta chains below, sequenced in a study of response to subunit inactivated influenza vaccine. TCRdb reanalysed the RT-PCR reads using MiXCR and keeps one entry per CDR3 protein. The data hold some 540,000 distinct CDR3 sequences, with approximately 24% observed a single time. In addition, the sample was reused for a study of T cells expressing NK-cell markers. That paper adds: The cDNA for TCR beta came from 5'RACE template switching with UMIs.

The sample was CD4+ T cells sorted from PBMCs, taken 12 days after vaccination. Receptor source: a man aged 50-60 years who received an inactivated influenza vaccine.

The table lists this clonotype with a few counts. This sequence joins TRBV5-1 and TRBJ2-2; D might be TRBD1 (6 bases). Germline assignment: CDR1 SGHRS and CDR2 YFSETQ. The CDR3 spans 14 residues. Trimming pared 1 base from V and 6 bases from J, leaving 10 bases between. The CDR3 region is CASSLLQGAGELFF. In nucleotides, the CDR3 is TGCGCCAGCAGCTTGCTACAGGGAGCCGGGGAGCTGTTTTTT.

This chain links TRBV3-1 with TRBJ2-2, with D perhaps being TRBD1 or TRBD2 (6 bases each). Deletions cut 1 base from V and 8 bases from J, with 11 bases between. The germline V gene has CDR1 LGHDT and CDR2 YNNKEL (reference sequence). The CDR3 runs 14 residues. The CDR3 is CASSQGPGAGELFF. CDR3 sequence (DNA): TGTGCCAGCAGCCAAGGCCCGGGGGCTGGGGAGCTGTTTTTT. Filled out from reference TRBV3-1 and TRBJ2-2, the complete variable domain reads DTAVSQTPKYLVTQMGNDKSIKCEQNLGHDTMYWYKQDSKKFLKIMFSYNNKELIINETVPNRFSPKSPDKAHLNLHINSLELGDSAVYFCASSQGPGAGELFFGEGSRLTVL.

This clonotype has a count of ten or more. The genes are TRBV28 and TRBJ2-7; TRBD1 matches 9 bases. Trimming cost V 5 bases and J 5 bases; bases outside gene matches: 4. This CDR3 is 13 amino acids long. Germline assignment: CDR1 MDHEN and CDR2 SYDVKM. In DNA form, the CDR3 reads TGTGCCAGCAGTCGACAGGGGGAACACGAGCAGTACTTC. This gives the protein CASSRQGEHEQYF.

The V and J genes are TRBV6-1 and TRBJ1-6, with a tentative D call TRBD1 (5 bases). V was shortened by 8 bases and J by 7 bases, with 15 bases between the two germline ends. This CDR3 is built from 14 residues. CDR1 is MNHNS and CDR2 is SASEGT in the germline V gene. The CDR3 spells CASPEGVSNSPLHF. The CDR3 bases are TGTGCCAGCCCCGAAGGGGTCAGCAATTCACCCCTCCACTTT.

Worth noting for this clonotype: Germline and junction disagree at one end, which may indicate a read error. Written as DNA, the CDR3 is TGCGCCATCAGCTCAGGGGGCGGCACAGATACGCAGTATTTT. Translating it yields CAISSGGGTDTQYF. The V call is TRBV5-1, the J call TRBJ2-3; 8 nucleotides agree with TRBD1. Germline V gene sequence: CDR1 SGHRS, CDR2 YFSETQ. The CDR3 has 14 residues.

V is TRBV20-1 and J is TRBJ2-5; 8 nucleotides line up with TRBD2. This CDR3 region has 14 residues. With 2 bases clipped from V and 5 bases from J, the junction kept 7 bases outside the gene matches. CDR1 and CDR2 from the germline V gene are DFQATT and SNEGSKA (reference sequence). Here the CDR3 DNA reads TGCAGTGCTAGACCGGGACTAGGCCTGGAGACCCAGTACTTC. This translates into CSARPGLGLETQYF.

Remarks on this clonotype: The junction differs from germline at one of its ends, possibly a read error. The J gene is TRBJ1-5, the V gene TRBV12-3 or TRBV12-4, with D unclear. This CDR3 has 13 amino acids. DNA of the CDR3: TGTGCCAGCAGTTTAGGTAGCAGTCAGCCCCAGCATTTT. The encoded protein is CASSLGSSQPQHF.

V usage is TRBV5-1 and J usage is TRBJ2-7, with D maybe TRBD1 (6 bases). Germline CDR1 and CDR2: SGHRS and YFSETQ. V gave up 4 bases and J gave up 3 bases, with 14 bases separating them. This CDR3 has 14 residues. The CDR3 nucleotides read TGCGCCAGCAGCCAGACAGGAGTATTCTACGAGCAGTACTTC. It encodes CASSQTGVFYEQYF.

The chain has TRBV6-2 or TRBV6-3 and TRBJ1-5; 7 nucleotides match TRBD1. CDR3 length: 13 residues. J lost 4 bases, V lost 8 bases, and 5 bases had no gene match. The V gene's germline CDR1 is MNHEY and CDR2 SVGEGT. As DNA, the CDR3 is TGTGCCAGCCAGGGGGTCCGGAATCAGCCCCAGCATTTT. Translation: CASQGVRNQPQHF.

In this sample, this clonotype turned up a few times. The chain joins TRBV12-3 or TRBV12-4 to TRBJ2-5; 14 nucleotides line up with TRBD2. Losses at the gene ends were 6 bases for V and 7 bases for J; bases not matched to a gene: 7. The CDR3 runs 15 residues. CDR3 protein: CASRATSGGEGTQYF. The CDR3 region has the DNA TGTGCCAGCAGGGCGACTAGCGGGGGGGAGGGGACCCAGTACTTC.

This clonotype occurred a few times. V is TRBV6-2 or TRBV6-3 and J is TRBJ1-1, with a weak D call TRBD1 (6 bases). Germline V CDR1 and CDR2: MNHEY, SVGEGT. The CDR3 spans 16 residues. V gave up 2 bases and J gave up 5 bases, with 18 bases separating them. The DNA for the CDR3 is TGTGCCAGCAGTTACGGGGGGGGGCGACTGAGTACTGAAGCTTTCTTT. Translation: CASSYGGGRLSTEAFF.

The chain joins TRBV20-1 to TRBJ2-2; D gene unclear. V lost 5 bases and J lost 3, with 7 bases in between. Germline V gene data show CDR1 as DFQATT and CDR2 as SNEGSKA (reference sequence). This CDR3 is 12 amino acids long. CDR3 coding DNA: TGCAGTGCTGATGGCGACACCGGGGAGCTGTTTTTT. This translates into CSADGDTGELFF.

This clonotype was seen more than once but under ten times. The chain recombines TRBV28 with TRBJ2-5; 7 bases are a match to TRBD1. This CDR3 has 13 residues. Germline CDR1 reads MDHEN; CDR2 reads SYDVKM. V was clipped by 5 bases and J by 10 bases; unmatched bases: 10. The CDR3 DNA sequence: TGTGCCAGCAGTATGGACAGGCTGGCAGGCCAGTACTTC. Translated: CASSMDRLAGQYF.

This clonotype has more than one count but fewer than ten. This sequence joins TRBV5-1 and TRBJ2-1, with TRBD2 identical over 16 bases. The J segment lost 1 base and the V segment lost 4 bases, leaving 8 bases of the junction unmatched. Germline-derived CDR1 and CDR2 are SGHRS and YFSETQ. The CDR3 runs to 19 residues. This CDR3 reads CASSRGTSGGAQSYNEQFF. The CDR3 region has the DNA TGCGCCAGCAGCCGTGGGACTAGCGGGGGGGCACAGTCCTACAATGAGCAGTTCTTC.

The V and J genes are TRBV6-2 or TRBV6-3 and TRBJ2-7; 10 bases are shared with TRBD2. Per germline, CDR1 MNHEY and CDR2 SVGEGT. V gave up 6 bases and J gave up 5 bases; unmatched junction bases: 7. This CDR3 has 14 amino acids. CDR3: CASSKAGGVNEQYF. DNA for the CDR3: TGTGCCAGCAGCAAAGCGGGGGGGGTCAACGAGCAGTACTTC.

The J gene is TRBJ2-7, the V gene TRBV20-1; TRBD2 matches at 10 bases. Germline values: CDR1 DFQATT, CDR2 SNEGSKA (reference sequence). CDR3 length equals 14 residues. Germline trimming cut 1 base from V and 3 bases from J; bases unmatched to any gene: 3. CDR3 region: CSARGTSGLYEQYF. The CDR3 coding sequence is TGCAGTGCTAGAGGGACTAGCGGACTCTACGAGCAGTACTTC.

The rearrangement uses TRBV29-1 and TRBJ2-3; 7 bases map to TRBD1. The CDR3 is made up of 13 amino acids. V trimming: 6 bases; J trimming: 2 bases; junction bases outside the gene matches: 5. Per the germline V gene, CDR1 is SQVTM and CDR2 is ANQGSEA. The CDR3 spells CSVRDRDTDTQYF. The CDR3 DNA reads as TGCAGCGTGAGGGACAGAGACACAGATACGCAGTATTTT.

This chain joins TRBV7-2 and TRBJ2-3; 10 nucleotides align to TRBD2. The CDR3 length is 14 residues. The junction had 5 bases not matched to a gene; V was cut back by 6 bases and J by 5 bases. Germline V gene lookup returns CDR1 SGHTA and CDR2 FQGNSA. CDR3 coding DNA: TGTGCCAGCAGACGCAGCGGGAGGGAAGATACGCAGTATTTT. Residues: CASRRSGREDTQYF.

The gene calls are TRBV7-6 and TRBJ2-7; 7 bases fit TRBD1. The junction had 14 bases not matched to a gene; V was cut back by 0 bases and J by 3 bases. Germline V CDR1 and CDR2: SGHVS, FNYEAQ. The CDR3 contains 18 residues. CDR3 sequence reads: CASSLATPQGNSVYEQYF. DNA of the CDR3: TGTGCCAGCAGCTTAGCGACCCCACAGGGGAACTCTGTCTACGAGCAGTACTTC.

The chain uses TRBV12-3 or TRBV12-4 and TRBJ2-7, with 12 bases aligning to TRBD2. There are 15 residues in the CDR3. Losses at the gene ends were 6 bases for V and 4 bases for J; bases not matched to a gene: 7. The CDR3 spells CASRPTSGRGYEQYF. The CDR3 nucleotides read TGTGCCAGCAGACCGACTAGCGGGAGAGGATACGAGCAGTACTTC.

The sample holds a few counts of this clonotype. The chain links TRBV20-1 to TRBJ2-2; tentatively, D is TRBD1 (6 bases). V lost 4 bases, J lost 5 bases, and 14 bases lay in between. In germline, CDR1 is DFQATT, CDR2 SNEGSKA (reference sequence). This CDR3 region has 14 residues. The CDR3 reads CSANTGQGTGELFF. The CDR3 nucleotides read TGCAGTGCTAATACCGGGCAGGGGACCGGGGAGCTGTTTTTT.

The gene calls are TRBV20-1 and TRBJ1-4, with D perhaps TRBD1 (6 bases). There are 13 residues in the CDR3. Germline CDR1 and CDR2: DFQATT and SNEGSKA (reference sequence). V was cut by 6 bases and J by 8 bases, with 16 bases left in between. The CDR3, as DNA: TGCAGTGCCCCCGGGACACCCGCGGAAAAACTGTTTTTT. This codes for CSAPGTPAEKLFF.

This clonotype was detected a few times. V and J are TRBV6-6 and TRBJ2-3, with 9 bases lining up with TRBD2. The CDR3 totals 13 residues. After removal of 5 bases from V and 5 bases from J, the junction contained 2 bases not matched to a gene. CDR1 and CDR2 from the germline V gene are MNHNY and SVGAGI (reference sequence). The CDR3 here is CASSRSGGDTQYF. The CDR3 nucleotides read TGTGCCAGCAGTCGTAGCGGGGGAGATACGCAGTATTTT.

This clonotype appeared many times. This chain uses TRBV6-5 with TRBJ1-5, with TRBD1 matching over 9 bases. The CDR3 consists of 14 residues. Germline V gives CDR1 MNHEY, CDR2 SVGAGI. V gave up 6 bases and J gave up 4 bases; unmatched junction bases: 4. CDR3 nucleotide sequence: TGTGCCAGCAGCTTCGGACAGGGGAATCAGCCCCAGCATTTT. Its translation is CASSFGQGNQPQHF.

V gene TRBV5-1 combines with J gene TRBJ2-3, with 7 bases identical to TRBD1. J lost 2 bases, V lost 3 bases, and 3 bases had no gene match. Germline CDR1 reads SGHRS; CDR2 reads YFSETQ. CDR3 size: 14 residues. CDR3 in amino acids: CASSWDSNTDTQYF. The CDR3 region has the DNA TGCGCCAGCAGCTGGGACAGCAACACAGATACGCAGTATTTT.

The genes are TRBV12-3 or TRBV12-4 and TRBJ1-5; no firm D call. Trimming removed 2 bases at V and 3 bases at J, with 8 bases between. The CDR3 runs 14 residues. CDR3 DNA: TGTGCCAGCAGTTTAAGAGGTCACAATCAGCCCCAGCATTTT. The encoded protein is CASSLRGHNQPQHF.

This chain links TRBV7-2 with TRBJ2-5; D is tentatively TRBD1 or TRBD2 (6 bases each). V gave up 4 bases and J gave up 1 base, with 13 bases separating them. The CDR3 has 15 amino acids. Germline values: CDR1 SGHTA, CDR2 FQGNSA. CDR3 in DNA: TGTGCCAGCAGCTCCCCGGGGGCGGTCCAAGAGACCCAGTACTTC. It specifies CASSSPGAVQETQYF.

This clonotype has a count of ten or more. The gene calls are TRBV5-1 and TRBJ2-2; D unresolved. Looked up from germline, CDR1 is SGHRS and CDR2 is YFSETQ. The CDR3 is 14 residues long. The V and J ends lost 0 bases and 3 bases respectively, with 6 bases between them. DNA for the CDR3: TGCGCCAGCAGCTTGGGTCTGTACACCGGGGAGCTGTTTTTT. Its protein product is CASSLGLYTGELFF.

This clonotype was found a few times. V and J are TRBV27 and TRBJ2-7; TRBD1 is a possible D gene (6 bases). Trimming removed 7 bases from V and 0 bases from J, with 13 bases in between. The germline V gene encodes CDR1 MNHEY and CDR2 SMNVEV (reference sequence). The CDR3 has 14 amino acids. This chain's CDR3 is CASMRQASSYEQYF. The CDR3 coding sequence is TGTGCCAGCATGAGACAGGCGAGCTCCTACGAGCAGTACTTC.